The 3 T cell receptor beta chains presented below share a single source sample, sequenced in a study of blood T cell repertoires in COVID-19. Assay: immunoSEQ multiplex PCR; the TCRdb copy retains only in-frame clones and omits some. The repertoire has fewer than 250,000 clones, approximately 81% of them found once; the top ten carry 10%. Source material: peripheral blood. These receptor sequences come from a woman of 80 years or more with acute or convalescent COVID-19.

The chain has TRBV29-1 and TRBJ2-3, with 7 nucleotides matching TRBD2. Germline V gives CDR1 SQVTM, CDR2 ANQGSEA. There are 14 residues in the CDR3. V shed 3 bases and J 5 bases; nucleotides not matched to a gene: 8. The CDR3 is CSVDKWGREDTQYF. In DNA, the CDR3 is TGCAGCGTTGATAAGTGGGGGAGGGAAGATACGCAGTATTTT.

This CDR3 reads CASSVPTGNGYTF. As DNA, the CDR3 is TGTGCCAGCAGCGTCCCCACGGGGAATGGCTACACCTTC. The chain couples TRBV9 to TRBJ1-2; D is unclear. This CDR3 has 13 residues. From germline, CDR1 is SGDLS and CDR2 YYNGEE. With 2 bases removed from V and 6 bases from J, the gap between germline ends came to 11 bases.

The chain is built from TRBV11-2 and TRBJ2-1, with 7 bases aligning to TRBD2. Germline V gives CDR1 SGHAT, CDR2 FQNNGV. This CDR3 region has 16 residues. Trimming removed 1 base from V and 3 bases from J; junction bases left unmatched: 6. The CDR3 is CASSLVVERGYNEQFF. CDR3 coding DNA: TGTGCCAGCAGCTTAGTGGTCGAGCGGGGCTACAATGAGCAGTTCTTC.